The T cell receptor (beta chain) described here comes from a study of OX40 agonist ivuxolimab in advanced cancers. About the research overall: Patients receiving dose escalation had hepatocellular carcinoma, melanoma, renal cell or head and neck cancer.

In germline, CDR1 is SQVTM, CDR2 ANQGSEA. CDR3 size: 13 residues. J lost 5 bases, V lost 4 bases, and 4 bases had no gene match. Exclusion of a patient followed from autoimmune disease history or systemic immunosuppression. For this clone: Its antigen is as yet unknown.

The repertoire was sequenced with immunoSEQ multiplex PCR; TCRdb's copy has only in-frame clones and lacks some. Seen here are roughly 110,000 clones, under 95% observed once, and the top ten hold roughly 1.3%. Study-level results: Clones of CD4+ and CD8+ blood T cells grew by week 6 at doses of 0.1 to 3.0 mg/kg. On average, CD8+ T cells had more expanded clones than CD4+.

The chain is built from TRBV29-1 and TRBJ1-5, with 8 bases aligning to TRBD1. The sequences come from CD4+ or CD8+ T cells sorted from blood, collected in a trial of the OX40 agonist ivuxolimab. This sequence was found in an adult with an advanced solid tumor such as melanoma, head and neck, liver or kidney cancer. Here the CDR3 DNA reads TGCAGCGTTGGCAGGGGGCTGGATCAGCCCCAGCATTTT. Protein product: CSVGRGLDQPQHF.